The present TCR beta chain was sequenced within a study of blood T cell repertoires in COVID-19 (dated by TCRdb to the early 2020s). Background for the entire study: Samples from collaborators originated in the United States, Italy and Spain and spanned both the acute and convalescent phases of COVID-19. The material from the prospective study consisted of cDNA or gDNA derived from T cells, B-cell-depleted T cells, or PBMCs. Deeply sampled blood TCRbeta repertoires from subjects exposed to, actively infected with, or recovered from COVID-19 were included in the dataset. The repertoires were released in a freely available public database intended as a resource for research on the immune response to SARS-CoV-2. The samples were drawn from two sources: the first 160 participants of the ongoing ImmuneRACE study, and over 950 subjects contributed by 6 global collaborators. A de-identified subject ID, COVID-19 status, age in years and sex were almost always included in the sample metadata. Where available, HLA class I and class II types were taken from metadata supplied by the sample provider and were not determined by assay-based typing.

Overall study outcomes, separate from this receptor: The quantity of clinical and demographic metadata differed by source and by participant and was supplied without curation.

Each collaborating institution followed its own protocols to collect whole blood in K2EDTA tubes. For TCRbeta analysis, collaborator samples were shipped as frozen whole blood, as isolated PBMCs, or as DNA extracted from either sample type. The immunoSEQ Assay, a bias-controlled multiplex PCR, was used to amplify TCRbeta CDR3 regions from genomic DNA. The original pipeline was this. The number of nucleated cells in each sample was estimated by amplification of reference gene primers within the assay. Sequence reads were collapsed and filtered to measure the absolute abundance of every unique TCRbeta CDR3 rearrangement. Productive Simpson clonality was computed per sample as the square root of Simpson's diversity index over productive rearrangements. TCRdb limited this immuneACCESS table to in-frame rearrangements with V and J called. A share of clones is missing; checked studies link under half to unresolved V genes, and the rest is unexplained. D and trimming come from the DNA, and the V and J calls and clone size come from that table. In this sample the table shows approximately 74,000 clones, over 70% of which occur a single time. The top ten constitute more than 15% of the sample.

CDR1 is given as SGHRS and CDR2 as YFSETQ, both from the germline V gene. V gives up 4 bases and J gives up 3 bases, and the segment between their germline ends measures 13 bases. Including cysteine and phenylalanine, the CDR3 has 14 amino acids. Only the CDR3 part of the read is kept: 42 bases, read in frame from the first base. Details on this clone: Its antigen is currently not known. No base quality values were provided; no much bigger clone lies one nucleotide off.

The V and J genes are TRBV5-1 and TRBJ1-2; no D gene can be assigned with confidence. This receptor was taken from a man aged 60 to 75 with acute or convalescent COVID-19. Specimen: peripheral blood. The CDR3: CASSNSLLDYGYTF. The nucleotide sequence reads TGCGCCAGCAGCAACTCACTTCTAGACTATGGCTACACCTTC. With the portions outside the CDR3 filled from the reference TRBV5-1 and TRBJ1-2 genes, the complete variable region becomes KAGVTQTPRYLIKTRGQQVTLSCSPISGHRSVSWYQQTPGQGLQFLFEYFSETQRNKGNFPGRFSGRQFSNSRSEMNVSTLELGDSALYLCASSNSLLDYGYTFGSGTRLTVV.